This T cell receptor beta chain comes out of a study of shared clonotypes between healthy human individuals. Across the study: Used for every donor were three CD4 naive, three CD4 memory, two CD8 naive and one CD8 memory plate.

In the original analysis: ImmunoSEQ only sent back junction sequences with no quality scores, so filtering was done differently. The data were produced by immunoSEQ multiplex PCR, yet TCRdb's version contains in-frame clones alone and is incomplete. The DNA gave D and trimming, while V, J and clone size come from that table. The sample lists over a million clones, under 80% occurring once. Study-wide results and caveats: About 5% of naive CD4 clonotypes were shared across several donors. Among non-shared clonotypes, generation probabilities were lower than among those shared by all four donors.

CDR1 is SGHTA, CDR2 FQGNSA, per germline. This CDR3 spans 19 amino acids. Comment on this clone: Its antigen is unidentified. Germline and junction disagree at one end, which may indicate a read error.

The J gene is TRBJ2-6, the V gene TRBV7-2, with D perhaps given as TRBD1 or TRBD2 (5 bases each). The sample was memory CD4+ T cells sorted from blood. Documented subset: CD45RA-negative fraction. This receptor was taken from a man between 18 and 35 years old in good health. DNA for the CDR3: TGTGCCAGCAGCGCTCAGGGAGCCCTATGGAACTCTGGGGTCAACGTCCTGACTTTC. Translated, it gives CASSAQGALWNSGVNVLTF.